Here is one T cell receptor (beta chain) with its context. Profiled with immunoSEQ multiplex PCR; TCRdb holds only in-frame clones, not every one. Seen here are fewer than 30,000 clones, approximately 87% observed once, and the top ten hold 1.6%. The data were obtained in a study of control samples from healthy donors and cancer patients. The source material was PBMCs. This clonotype was sampled from a woman aged 35 to 49 with lung cancer.

DNA of the CDR3: TGTGCCAGCAGCCCCGACAGGGACAGTGTCTATGGCTACACCTTC. It specifies CASSPDRDSVYGYTF. The chain is built from TRBV7-2 and TRBJ1-2; TRBD1 aligns across 7 bases. The CDR3 is 15 residues long. The germline CDR1 and CDR2 sequences are SGHTA and FQGNSA. Trimming removed 5 bases from V and 4 bases from J; junction bases left unmatched: 10.